This T cell receptor (beta chain) was recovered during a study of blood T cell repertoires in COVID-19. About the research overall: The cDNA or gDNA used as material had been derived from T cells, B-cell-depleted T cells, or PBMCs.

Produced via immunoSEQ multiplex PCR; TCRdb's table is partial and in-frame only. The repertoire consists of 140,000 to 150,000 clones, with about nine tenths occurring once and the leading ten covering about 2%. The germline V gene has CDR1 SGHNT and CDR2 YENEEA. The V gene end was trimmed by 5 bases and the J gene end by 6 bases; junction bases not matched to a gene: 9. The CDR3 has 15 residues. The chain is built from TRBV11-3 and TRBJ2-3, with TRBD2 identical over 9 bases. Sequenced material: peripheral blood. The sequence derives from a human donor in a cohort sampled during active COVID-19. The CDR3 loop reads CASSPRAGGPDTQYF. CDR3 sequence (DNA): TGTGCCAGCAGCCCACGGGCGGGGGGGCCCGATACGCAGTATTTT.